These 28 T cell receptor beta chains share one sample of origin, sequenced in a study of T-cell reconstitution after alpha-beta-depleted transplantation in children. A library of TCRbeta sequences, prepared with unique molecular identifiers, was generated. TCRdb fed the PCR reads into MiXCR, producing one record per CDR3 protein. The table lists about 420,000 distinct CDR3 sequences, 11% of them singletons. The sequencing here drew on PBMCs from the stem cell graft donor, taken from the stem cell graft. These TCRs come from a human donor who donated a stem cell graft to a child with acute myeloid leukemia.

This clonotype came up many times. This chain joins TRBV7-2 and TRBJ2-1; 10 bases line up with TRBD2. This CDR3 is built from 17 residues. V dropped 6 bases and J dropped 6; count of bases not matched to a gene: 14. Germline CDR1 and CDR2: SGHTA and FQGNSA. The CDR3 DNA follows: TGTGCCAGCAGTCTAGGACTAGCGGCTCCATTCGGCAATGAGCAGTTCTTC. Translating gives CASSLGLAAPFGNEQFF.

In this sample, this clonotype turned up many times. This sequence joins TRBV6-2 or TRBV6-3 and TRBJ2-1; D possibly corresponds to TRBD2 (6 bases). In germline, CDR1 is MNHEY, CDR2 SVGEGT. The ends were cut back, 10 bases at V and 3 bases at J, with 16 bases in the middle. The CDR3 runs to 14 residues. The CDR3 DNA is TGTGCCATCTCCTTAGCGGATAACTACAATGAGCAGTTCTTC. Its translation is CAISLADNYNEQFF.

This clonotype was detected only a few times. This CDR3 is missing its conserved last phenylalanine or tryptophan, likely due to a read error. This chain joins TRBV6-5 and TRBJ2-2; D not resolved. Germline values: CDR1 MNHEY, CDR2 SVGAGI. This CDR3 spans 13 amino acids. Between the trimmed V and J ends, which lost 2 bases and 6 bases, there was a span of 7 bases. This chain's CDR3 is CASSYSRSGELFL. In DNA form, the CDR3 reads TGTGCCAGCAGTTACAGTCGGTCCGGGGAGCTGTTTCTT.

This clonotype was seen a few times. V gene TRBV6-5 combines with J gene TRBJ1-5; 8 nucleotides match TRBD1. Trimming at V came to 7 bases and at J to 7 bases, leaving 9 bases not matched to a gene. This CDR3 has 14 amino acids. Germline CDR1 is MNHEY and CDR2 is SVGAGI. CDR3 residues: CASTPGQGGQPQHF. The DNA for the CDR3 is TGTGCCAGCACCCCAGGACAGGGTGGGCAGCCCCAGCATTTT.

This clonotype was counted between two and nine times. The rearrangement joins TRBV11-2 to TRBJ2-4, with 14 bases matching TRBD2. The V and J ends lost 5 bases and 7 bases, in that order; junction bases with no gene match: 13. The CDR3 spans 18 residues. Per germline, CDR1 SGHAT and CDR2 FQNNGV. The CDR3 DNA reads TGTGCCAGCAGCGAACCCGGACTAGCGGGAGGCGGGGGGAACATTCAGTACTTC. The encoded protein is CASSEPGLAGGGGNIQYF.

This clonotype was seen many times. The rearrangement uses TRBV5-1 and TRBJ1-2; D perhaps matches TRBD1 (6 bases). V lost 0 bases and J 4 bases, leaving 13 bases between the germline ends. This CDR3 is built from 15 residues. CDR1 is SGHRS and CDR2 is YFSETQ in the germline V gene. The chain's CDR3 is CASSLDGQTAYGYTF. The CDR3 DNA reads TGCGCCAGCAGCTTGGATGGACAGACAGCCTATGGCTACACCTTC.

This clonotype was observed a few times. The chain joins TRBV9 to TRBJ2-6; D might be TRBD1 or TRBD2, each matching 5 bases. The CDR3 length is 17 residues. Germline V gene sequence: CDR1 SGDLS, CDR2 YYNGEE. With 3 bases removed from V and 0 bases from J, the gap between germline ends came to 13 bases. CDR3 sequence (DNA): TGTGCCAGCAGCGCAGTGGGACGGAGCTCTGGGGCCAACGTCCTGACTTTC. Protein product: CASSAVGRSSGANVLTF.

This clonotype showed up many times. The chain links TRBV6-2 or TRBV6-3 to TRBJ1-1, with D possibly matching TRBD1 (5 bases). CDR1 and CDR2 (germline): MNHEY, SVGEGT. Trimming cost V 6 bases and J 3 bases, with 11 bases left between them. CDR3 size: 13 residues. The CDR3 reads CASSQGGHTEAFF. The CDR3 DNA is TGTGCCAGCAGCCAGGGAGGTCACACTGAAGCTTTCTTT.

The CDR3, as DNA: TGTGCCAGCAGGGCGGATGAAAAACTGTTTTTT. It encodes CASRADEKLFF. The J gene is TRBJ1-4, the V gene TRBV18; unclear D gene. V was pared by 8 bases and J by 6 bases, with 7 bases between. Germline V gene data show CDR1 as KGHSH and CDR2 as LQKENI. This CDR3 has 11 amino acids.

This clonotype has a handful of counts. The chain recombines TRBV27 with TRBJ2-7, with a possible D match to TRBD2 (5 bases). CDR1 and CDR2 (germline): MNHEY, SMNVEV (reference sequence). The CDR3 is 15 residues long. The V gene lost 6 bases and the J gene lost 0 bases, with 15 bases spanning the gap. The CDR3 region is CASSPLAQSSYEQYF. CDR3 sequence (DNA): TGTGCCAGCAGCCCCCTAGCCCAAAGCTCCTACGAGCAGTACTTC.

CDR3 bases: TGCAGTGCTAGAGATCCCTCAAACAATGAGCAGTTCTTC. It yields the protein CSARDPSNNEQFF. V usage is TRBV20-1 and J usage is TRBJ2-1; D is unclear. The CDR3 covers 13 residues. Trimming cost V 0 bases and J 5 bases, with 8 bases left between them. Germline V gene data show CDR1 as DFQATT and CDR2 as SNEGSKA (reference sequence).

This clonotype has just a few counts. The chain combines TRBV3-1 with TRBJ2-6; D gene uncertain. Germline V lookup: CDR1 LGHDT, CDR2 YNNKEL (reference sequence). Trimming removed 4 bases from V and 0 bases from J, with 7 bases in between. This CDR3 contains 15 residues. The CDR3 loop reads CASSPVASGANVLTF. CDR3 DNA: TGTGCCAGCAGCCCAGTCGCCTCTGGGGCCAACGTCCTGACTTTC.

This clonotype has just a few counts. Written as DNA, the CDR3 is TGTGCCAGCAGCCAGGGGATGTCGGAGACCCAGTACTTC. Protein product: CASSQGMSETQYF. The chain recombines TRBV3-1 with TRBJ2-5, with D unclear. CDR1 is LGHDT, CDR2 YNNKEL, per germline (reference sequence). Trimming stripped 3 bases from V and 5 bases from J, with 10 bases between. This CDR3 is built from 13 residues.

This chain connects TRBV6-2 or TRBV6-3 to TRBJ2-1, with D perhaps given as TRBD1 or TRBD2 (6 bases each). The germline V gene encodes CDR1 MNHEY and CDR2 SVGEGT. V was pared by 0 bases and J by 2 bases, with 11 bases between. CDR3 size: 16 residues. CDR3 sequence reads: CASSYSGRDTYNEQFF. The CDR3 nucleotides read TGTGCCAGCAGTTACTCGGGGCGGGACACCTACAATGAGCAGTTCTTC.

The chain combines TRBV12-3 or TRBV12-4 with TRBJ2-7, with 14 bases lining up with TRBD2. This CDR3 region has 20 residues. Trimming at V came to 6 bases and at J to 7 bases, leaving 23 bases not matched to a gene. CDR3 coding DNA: TGTGCCAGCAGCTACTATGGGCGGGGACTAGCGGGAGAGCAGCTATGGGAGCAGTACTTC. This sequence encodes CASSYYGRGLAGEQLWEQYF.

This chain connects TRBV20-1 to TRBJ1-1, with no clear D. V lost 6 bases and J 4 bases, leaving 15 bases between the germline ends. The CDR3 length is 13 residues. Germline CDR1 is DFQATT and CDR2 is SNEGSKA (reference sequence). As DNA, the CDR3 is TGCAGTGCGCCCCGGGAGTCGGGCACTGAAGCTTTCTTT. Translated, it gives CSAPRESGTEAFF.

The CDR3 bases are TGTGCCAGCAGCGCTGGGGGCTACAATGAAAAACTGTTTTTT. Translation: CASSAGGYNEKLFF. The V and J genes are TRBV2 and TRBJ1-4; D might be TRBD1 (6 bases). Germline V CDR1 and CDR2: SNHLY, FYNNEI. V gave up 6 bases and J gave up 5 bases, with 13 bases separating them. The CDR3 is made up of 14 amino acids.

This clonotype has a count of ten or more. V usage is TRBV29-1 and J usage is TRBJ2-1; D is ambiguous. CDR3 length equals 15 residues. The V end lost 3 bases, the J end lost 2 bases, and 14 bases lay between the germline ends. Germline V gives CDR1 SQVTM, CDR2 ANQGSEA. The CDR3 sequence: CSVDPDQRTYNEQFF. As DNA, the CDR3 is TGCAGCGTTGATCCCGACCAGAGGACCTACAATGAGCAGTTCTTC.

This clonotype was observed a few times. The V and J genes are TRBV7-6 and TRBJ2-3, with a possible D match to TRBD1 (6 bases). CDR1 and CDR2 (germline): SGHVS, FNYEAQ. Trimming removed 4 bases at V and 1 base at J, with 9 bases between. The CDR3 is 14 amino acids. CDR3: CASSYRAGTDTQYF. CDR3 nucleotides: TGTGCCAGCAGCTACAGGGCCGGCACAGATACGCAGTATTTT.

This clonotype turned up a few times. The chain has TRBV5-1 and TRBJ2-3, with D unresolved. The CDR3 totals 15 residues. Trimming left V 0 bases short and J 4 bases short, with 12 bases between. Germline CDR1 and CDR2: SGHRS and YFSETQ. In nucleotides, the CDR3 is TGCGCCAGCAGCTTGGATAGTGGCGAGCCAGATACGCAGTATTTT. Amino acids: CASSLDSGEPDTQYF.

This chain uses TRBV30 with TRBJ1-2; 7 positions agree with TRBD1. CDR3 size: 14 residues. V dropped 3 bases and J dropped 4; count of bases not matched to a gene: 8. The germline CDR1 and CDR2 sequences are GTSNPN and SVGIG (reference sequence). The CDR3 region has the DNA TGTGCCTGGAGGGAGACAGGGACACCCTATGGCTACACCTTC. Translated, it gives CAWRETGTPYGYTF.

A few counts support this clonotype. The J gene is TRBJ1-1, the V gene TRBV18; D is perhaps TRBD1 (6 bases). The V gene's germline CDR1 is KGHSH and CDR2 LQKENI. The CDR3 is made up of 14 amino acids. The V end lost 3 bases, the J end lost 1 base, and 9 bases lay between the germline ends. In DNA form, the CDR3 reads TGTGCCAGCTCACCGAAACAGGGGAACACTGAAGCTTTCTTT. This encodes CASSPKQGNTEAFF.

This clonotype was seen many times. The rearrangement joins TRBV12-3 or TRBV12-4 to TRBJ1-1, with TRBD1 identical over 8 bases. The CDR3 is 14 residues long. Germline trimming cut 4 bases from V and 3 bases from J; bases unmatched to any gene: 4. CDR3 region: CASSWTGTDTEAFF. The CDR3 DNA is TGTGCCAGCAGTTGGACAGGGACGGACACTGAAGCTTTCTTT.

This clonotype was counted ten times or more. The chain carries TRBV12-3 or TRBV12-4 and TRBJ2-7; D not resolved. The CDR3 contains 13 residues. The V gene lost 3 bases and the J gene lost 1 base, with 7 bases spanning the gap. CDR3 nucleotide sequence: TGTGCCAGCAGTTTTAGTAGATCCTACGAGCAGTACGTC. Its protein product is CASSFSRSYEQYV.

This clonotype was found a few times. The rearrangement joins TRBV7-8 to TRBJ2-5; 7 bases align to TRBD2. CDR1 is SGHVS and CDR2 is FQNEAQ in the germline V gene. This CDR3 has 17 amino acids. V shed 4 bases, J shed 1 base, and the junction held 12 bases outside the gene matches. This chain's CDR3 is CASSSGSVGGIQETQYF. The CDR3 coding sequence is TGTGCCAGCAGCTCAGGATCTGTCGGGGGGATCCAAGAGACCCAGTACTTC.

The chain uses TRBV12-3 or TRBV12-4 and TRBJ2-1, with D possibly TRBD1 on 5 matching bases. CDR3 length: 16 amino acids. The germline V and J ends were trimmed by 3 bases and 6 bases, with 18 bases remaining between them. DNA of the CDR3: TGTGCCAGCAGTTTTCCCGCGGACCCCCAGGGCAATGAGCAGTTCTTC. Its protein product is CASSFPADPQGNEQFF.

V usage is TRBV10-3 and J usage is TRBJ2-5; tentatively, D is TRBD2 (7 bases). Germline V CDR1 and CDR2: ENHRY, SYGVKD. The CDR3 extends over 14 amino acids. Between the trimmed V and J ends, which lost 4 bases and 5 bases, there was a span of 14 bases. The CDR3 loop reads CAISGPGGLETQYF. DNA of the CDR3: TGTGCCATCAGTGGGCCGGGGGGCTTGGAGACCCAGTACTTC.

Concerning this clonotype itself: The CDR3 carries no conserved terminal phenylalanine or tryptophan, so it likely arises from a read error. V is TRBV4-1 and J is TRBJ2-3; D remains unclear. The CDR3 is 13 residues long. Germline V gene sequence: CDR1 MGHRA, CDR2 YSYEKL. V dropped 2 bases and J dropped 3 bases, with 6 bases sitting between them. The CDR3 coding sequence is TGCGCCAGCAGCCAATTTGTGACAGATACGCAGTATTTA. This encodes CASSQFVTDTQYL.